Following are 15 T cell receptor beta chains from one sample sequenced in a study of molecular identifiers for immune sequencing clone quantification. Using its own MiXCR run on the PCR reads, TCRdb lists one record per CDR3 protein. The sample contains approximately 59,000 distinct CDR3 sequences, around 20% of which appear only once. The specimen sequenced was naive CD8+ T cells from blood, with Jurkat cell RNA spiked in. Indicated subset: FACS-sorted CD8+CD4-CCR7+CD45RA+ naive T cells. The source of these receptors is a human donor in good health. Some libraries in this study had Jurkat cell RNA spiked in.

This clonotype was recorded at least ten times. The chain combines TRBV27 with TRBJ2-1; D possibly matches TRBD1 or TRBD2 (5 bases each). Between the trimmed V and J ends, which lost 6 bases and 8 bases, there was a span of 17 bases. CDR3 length equals 14 residues. CDR1 MNHEY and CDR2 SMNVEV come from the germline V gene (reference sequence). DNA for the CDR3: TGTGCCAGCAGAGGACACCTGGGGGTTGATGAGCAGTTCTTC. It translates to CASRGHLGVDEQFF.

As for this clonotype: This clone may be a read error of a much larger clone one base away. The rearrangement joins TRBV7-8 to TRBJ2-7; 8 positions match TRBD1. Looked up from germline, CDR1 is SGHVS and CDR2 is FQNEAQ. The CDR3 consists of 15 residues. CDR3 protein: CASSLAPGGAREQCF. In nucleotides, the CDR3 is TGTGCCAGCAGCTTAGCCCCAGGGGGCGCGAGGGAGCAGTGCTTC.

This clonotype appeared many times. The V gene is TRBV4-1, the J gene TRBJ1-3; no firm D call. V was shortened by 1 base and J by 0 bases, with 10 bases between the two germline ends. The CDR3 contains 16 residues. In germline, CDR1 is MGHRA, CDR2 YSYEKL. The CDR3 loop is CASSQVTAFSGNTIYF. As DNA, the CDR3 is TGCGCCAGCAGCCAAGTTACAGCCTTCTCTGGAAACACCATATATTTT.

This clonotype was picked up many times. This rearrangement joins TRBV11-2 to TRBJ2-1; D may be TRBD2 (6 bases). The germline gives CDR1 SGHAT, CDR2 FQNNGV. The CDR3 totals 15 residues. V was cut by 1 base and J by 7 bases, with 14 bases left in between. This CDR3 reads CASSLALGLSNEQFF. The CDR3 DNA follows: TGTGCCAGCAGCTTAGCCCTCGGACTATCGAATGAGCAGTTCTTC.

About this clonotype itself: This sequence may be a read error, since a much larger clone differs from it by one base. V gene TRBV27 combines with J gene TRBJ2-3; 9 nucleotides line up with TRBD1. Germline assignment: CDR1 MNHEY and CDR2 SMNVEV (reference sequence). V trimming: 5 bases; J trimming: 2 bases; junction bases outside the gene matches: 14. The CDR3 is made up of 18 amino acids. The CDR3 region is CASSNRDRVRGATDTQYF. The CDR3 DNA follows: TGTGCCAGCAGTAACCGGGACAGGGTGCGCGGGGCCACAGATACGCAGTATTTT.

V usage is TRBV7-8 and J usage is TRBJ2-1; D gene unclear. CDR3 length: 15 residues. Germline loops: CDR1 SGHVS, CDR2 FQNEAQ. V shed 5 bases and J shed 3 bases, with 14 bases lying between them. CDR3 loop: CASSPRLGVYNEQFF. The DNA for the CDR3 is TGTGCCAGCAGCCCCCGTCTAGGTGTCTACAATGAGCAGTTCTTC.

This clonotype was seen a few times. Germline and junction disagree at one end, which may indicate a read error. The CDR3 coding sequence is TGTGCCAGCAGCTTAGGTGCGGGGGCCCAGTACTTC. Its protein is CASSLGAGAQYF. The rearrangement joins TRBV5-3 to TRBJ2-5; 7 bases align to TRBD2. Being an ORF, TRBV5-3 has a function that is uncertain. The CDR3 runs 12 residues.

This clonotype was counted ten times or more. As DNA, the CDR3 is TGTGCCAGCAGCTTATTGGACAGACTTACTAACTATGGCTACACCTTC. Translation gives CASSLLDRLTNYGYTF. The chain couples TRBV7-8 to TRBJ1-2; a weak D match, TRBD1 (6 bases). Per the germline V gene, CDR1 is SGHVS and CDR2 is FQNEAQ. The CDR3 sequence is 16 residues long. V was shortened by 2 bases and J by 0 bases, with 13 bases between the two germline ends.

The table lists this clonotype with many counts. This rearrangement joins TRBV20-1 to TRBJ2-1, with D tentatively TRBD1 or TRBD2 (5 bases each). Germline values: CDR1 DFQATT, CDR2 SNEGSKA (reference sequence). Trimming removed 0 bases at V and 3 bases at J, with 12 bases between. The CDR3 is 15 amino acids. This chain's CDR3 is CSARDPGRNYNEQFF. CDR3 coding DNA: TGCAGTGCTAGAGATCCGGGACGCAACTACAATGAGCAGTTCTTC.

Comments on this clonotype: Being one base from a much bigger clone, this may be a read error. In DNA form, the CDR3 reads TGCAGTGTTAGAGGGGGGACTCCGGGGGAGTTGACAGATACGCAGTATTTT. Protein product: CSVRGGTPGELTDTQYF. The J gene is TRBJ2-3, the V gene TRBV20-1; tentatively, D is TRBD1 or TRBD2 (6 bases each). In germline, CDR1 is DFQATT, CDR2 SNEGSKA (reference sequence). The length of the CDR3 is 17 residues.

There are a few counts of this clonotype. Given a much more abundant clone one base away, this may be a read error. The chain carries TRBV30 and TRBJ2-1, with D uncertain. Germline lookup yields CDR1 GTSNPN and CDR2 SVGIG (reference sequence). The CDR3 is 14 residues long. The CDR3, as DNA: TGTGCCTGGAGTGTGGCGACCACTATCAATGGGCAGTTCTTC. Translation: CAWSVATTINGQFF.

Ten or more counts support this clonotype. The chain links TRBV28 to TRBJ2-2; TRBD1 agrees at 9 bases. CDR1 is MDHEN and CDR2 is SYDVKM in the germline V gene. V was pared by 7 bases and J by 7 bases, with 7 bases of the junction left unmatched. CDR3 length equals 14 residues. In DNA form, the CDR3 reads TGTGCCAGCACGTTTGGGACAGGGAACGGGGAGCTGTTTTTT. This gives the protein CASTFGTGNGELFF.

This clonotype was detected ten times or more. The chain recombines TRBV25-1 with TRBJ1-1; tentative D call: TRBD1 (5 bases). The CDR3 length is 17 residues. V gave up 7 bases and J gave up 3 bases, with 24 bases separating them. Germline V gives CDR1 MGHDK, CDR2 SYGVNS. The CDR3 DNA reads as TGTGCCAGCATATGGACAATCGAGGCCTCGTGGCACACTGAAGCTTTCTTT. Encoded protein: CASIWTIEASWHTEAFF.

The chain uses TRBV9 and TRBJ2-1; 9 nucleotides match TRBD2. Losses at the gene ends were 4 bases for V and 13 bases for J; bases not matched to a gene: 6. The CDR3 runs 12 residues. The germline V gene has CDR1 SGDLS and CDR2 YYNGEE. The CDR3 DNA reads TGTGCCAGCAGCACTAGGACTAGCGAACAGTTCTTC. This sequence encodes CASSTRTSEQFF.

This clonotype was seen at least ten times. V and J are TRBV2 and TRBJ2-4; 7 nucleotides line up with TRBD1. The J segment lost 5 bases and the V segment lost 7 bases, leaving 8 bases of the junction unmatched. The germline CDR1 and CDR2 sequences are SNHLY and FYNNEI. The CDR3 covers 14 residues. CDR3 protein: CASTLLGGENIQYF. CDR3 nucleotide sequence: TGTGCCAGCACCCTTTTAGGGGGCGAAAACATTCAGTACTTC.